This T cell receptor beta chain was sequenced during a study of T-cell reconstitution after alpha-beta-depleted transplantation in children. The CDR3 has 13 residues. Trimming cost V 5 bases and J 4 bases, with 10 bases left between them. Germline CDR1 is SNHLY and CDR2 is FYNNEI. This clonotype was observed a single time. The TCRbeta library was prepared with unique molecular identifiers. TCRdb used MiXCR to reprocess the PCR reads, holding one entry per CDR3 protein. The sample lists some 600,000 distinct CDR3 sequences; roughly 17% were seen once. This chain links TRBV2 with TRBJ2-3, with D hard to call. This TCR derives from a human donor who donated a stem cell graft to a child with acute myeloid leukemia. The sample was PBMCs from the stem cell graft donor, taken from the stem cell graft. The CDR3 region has the DNA TGTGCCAGCAGTCCTACGCTGCCAGATACGCAGTATTTT. Encoded protein: CASSPTLPDTQYF. Combining the CDR3 with reference TRBV2 and TRBJ2-3 gives the whole variable domain EPEVTQTPSHQVTQMGQEVILRCVPISNHLYFYWYRQILGQKVEFLVSFYNNEISEKSEIFDDQFSVERPDGSNFTLKIRSTKLEDSAMYFCASSPTLPDTQYFGPGTRLTVL.